This T cell receptor beta chain was captured in a study of molecular identifiers for immune sequencing clone quantification. Germline-derived CDR1 and CDR2 are SGHDT and YYEEEE. Trimming removed 4 bases at V and 1 base at J, with 13 bases between. CDR3 length equals 15 residues. Regarding the study as a whole: In cases of identical TCR molecules sharing a barcode, highly expanded clone sizes could be underestimated. Detectable among approximately 930,000 naive cells, according to reports, was Jurkat TCR RNA spiked in from one cell. Clones that exceeded 20 RNA copies held over 99% of effector molecules, yet under 1% in naive cells.

TCR libraries were built in bulk with a published protocol and specific TCR primers. Each CDR3 protein is one row after TCRdb ran MiXCR on the PCR reads. Here the sample spans 250,000 to 350,000 distinct CDR3 sequences, about 21% being singletons. To note about this clonotype: What it binds is not known. This CDR3 is missing its conserved last phenylalanine or tryptophan, likely due to a read error.

This TCR came from a human donor in good health. Some libraries in this study had Jurkat cell RNA spiked in. The gene calls are TRBV5-6 and TRBJ2-3, with a tentative D call TRBD1 (5 bases). The sequenced sample consisted of naive CD8+ T cells from blood, with Jurkat cell RNA spiked in. Subset specified: FACS-sorted CD8+CD4-CCR7+CD45RA+ naive T cells. CDR3 amino acids: CASSKGYGGTDTQYL. For the CDR3, the DNA is TGTGCCAGCAGCAAGGGGTATGGGGGCACAGATACGCAGTATCTT.